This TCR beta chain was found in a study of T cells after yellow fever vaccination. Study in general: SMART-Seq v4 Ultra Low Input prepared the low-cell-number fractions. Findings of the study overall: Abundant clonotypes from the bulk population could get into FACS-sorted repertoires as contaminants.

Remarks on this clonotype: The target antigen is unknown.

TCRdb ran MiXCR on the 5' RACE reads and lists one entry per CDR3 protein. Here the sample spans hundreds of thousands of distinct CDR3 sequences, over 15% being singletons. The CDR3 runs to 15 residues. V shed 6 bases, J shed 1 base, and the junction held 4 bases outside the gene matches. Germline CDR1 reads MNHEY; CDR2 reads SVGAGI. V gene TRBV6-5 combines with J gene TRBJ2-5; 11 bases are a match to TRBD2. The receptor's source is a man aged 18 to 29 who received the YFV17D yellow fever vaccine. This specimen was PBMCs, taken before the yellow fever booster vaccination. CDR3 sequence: CASSPSGGSQETQYF. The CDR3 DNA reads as TGTGCCAGCAGCCCTAGCGGGGGGAGCCAAGAGACCCAGTACTTC.